The 6 T cell receptor beta chains presented below share a single source sample, sequenced in a study of blood T cell repertoires in COVID-19. Using immunoSEQ multiplex PCR, the repertoire was profiled, and TCRdb retains in-frame clones only, with some absent. The data show around 200,000 clones, with 84% seen just once and approximately 14% held by the top ten. Sequenced: peripheral blood. The receptors come from a woman in her sixties or seventies with COVID-19, enrolled during active disease.

The rearrangement joins TRBV11-2 to TRBJ1-2; D possibly corresponds to TRBD1 (6 bases). This CDR3 contains 14 residues. The germline V gene has CDR1 SGHAT and CDR2 FQNNGV. Trimming left V 4 bases short and J 6 bases short, with 15 bases between. The CDR3 coding sequence is TGTGCCAGCAGCTGGCGGCGGGCAGGGGATGGCTACACCTTC. It is translated as CASSWRRAGDGYTF.

The chain has TRBV4-1 and TRBJ1-6, with 7 bases fitting TRBD1. The junction had 9 bases not matched to a gene; V was cut back by 3 bases and J by 7 bases. The CDR3 is 16 residues long. The germline gives CDR1 MGHRA, CDR2 YSYEKL. The CDR3 sequence: CASSQPTRDRNSPLHF. The CDR3 DNA reads as TGCGCCAGCAGCCAGCCGACCCGGGACAGAAATTCACCCCTCCACTTT.

This rearrangement joins TRBV18 to TRBJ2-1, with 8 nucleotides matching TRBD2. The CDR3 contains 19 residues. CDR1 and CDR2 (germline): KGHSH, LQKENI. With 3 bases clipped from V and 6 bases from J, the junction kept 19 bases outside the gene matches. The CDR3 spells CASSPVLKSGGAVGNEQFF. In DNA form, the CDR3 reads TGTGCCAGCTCACCCGTTCTAAAGTCCGGGGGGGCGGTCGGCAATGAGCAGTTCTTC.

This clone was recorded once. V and J are TRBV6-5 and TRBJ1-1; D is perhaps TRBD1 (5 bases). CDR3 length: 14 residues. V dropped 0 bases and J dropped 5 bases, with 10 bases sitting between them. Germline V gene data show CDR1 as MNHEY and CDR2 as SVGAGI. The CDR3 coding sequence is TGTGCCAGCAGTTACTCTGGGGCGGGGACTGAAGCTTTCTTT. Translated, it gives CASSYSGAGTEAFF.

CDR3 nucleotide sequence: TGTGCCAGCAGGTACTCTGGAAACACCATATATTTT. It translates to CASRYSGNTIYF. The chain uses TRBV2 and TRBJ1-3; D is unresolved. Between the trimmed V and J ends, which lost 6 bases and 0 bases, there was a span of 3 bases. Germline V lookup: CDR1 SNHLY, CDR2 FYNNEI. This CDR3 spans 12 amino acids.

This clone is labeled medium-sized. The rearrangement joins TRBV27 to TRBJ2-1; D remains ambiguous. Trimming stripped 1 base from V and 4 bases from J, with 8 bases between. Germline values: CDR1 MNHEY, CDR2 SMNVEV (reference sequence). This CDR3 spans 14 amino acids. The CDR3 nucleotides are TGTGCCAGCAGTTTATACTCGGAGTACAATGAGCAGTTCTTC. This encodes CASSLYSEYNEQFF.